One and the same sample provided the 4 T cell receptor beta chains below, sequenced in a study of T cell responses to AZD1222 COVID-19 vaccine (TCRdb year 2021). What this sample's time point label stands for: baseline before first vaccination. The treatment or condition label on this specimen signifies: meningococcal conjugate vaccine given as trial control. The library came from the immunoSEQ multiplex PCR assay. Imported from immuneACCESS, the table was reduced by TCRdb to in-frame sequences with V and J called. These copies leave out some clones; in studies compared against another copy, an unresolved V gene accounts for under half, and the cause of the remainder is not known. The sample table holds some 150,000 clones, of which approximately 88% were seen once. Under 3.5% of the sample lies in the top ten. This specimen consisted of peripheral blood, obtained on day 0 of MenACWY control vaccination. The receptors here all came from an adult in good health.

The chain uses TRBV28 and TRBJ2-5; TRBD2 agrees at 7 bases. The CDR3 length is 12 residues. J gave up 3 bases and V 8 bases, and 3 bases lay outside the gene matches. Germline CDR1 MDHEN, CDR2 SYDVKM. CDR3 amino acids: CASSSGKETQYF. CDR3 in DNA: TGTGCCAGCTCCAGCGGGAAAGAGACCCAGTACTTC.

The chain carries TRBV19 and TRBJ1-5; no definite D call. Trimming removed 10 bases at V and 7 bases at J, with 17 bases between. The CDR3 is 13 residues long. The germline V gene has CDR1 LNHDA and CDR2 SQIVND (reference sequence). Written as DNA, the CDR3 is TGTGCCACAGCCCTCGGGAACTGGCAGCCCCAGCATTTT. Amino acid sequence: CATALGNWQPQHF.

The rearrangement uses TRBV4-3 and TRBJ2-5; D might be TRBD1 (5 bases). Germline values: CDR1 LGHNA, CDR2 YSLEER. The V and J ends lost 0 bases and 5 bases respectively, with 10 bases between them. There are 14 residues in the CDR3. The CDR3 coding sequence is TGCGCCAGCAGCCAAGATCAGGGAATGGAGACCCAGTACTTC. It translates to CASSQDQGMETQYF.

As concerns this clone: The junction differs from germline at one of its ends, possibly a read error. CDR3 coding DNA: TGTGCCTGGAGTGTAGAAAGTCCTACTTTT. Protein product: CAWSVESPTF. The chain recombines TRBV30 with TRBJ1-1; D unclear. Germline loops: CDR1 GTSNPN, CDR2 SVGIG (reference sequence). The CDR3 is made up of 10 amino acids.